This T cell receptor (beta chain) was sequenced during a study of T-cell memory formation after mild COVID-19. This clonotype was picked up a small number of times. Its antigen is as yet unknown. Study findings and constraints: CD8+ contracting clones occupied EMRA, while CD4+ ones occupied mainly CM and EM.

The V and J ends lost 7 bases and 6 bases, in that order; junction bases with no gene match: 11. The CDR3 has 17 residues. TCRdb redid the calling of the 5' RACE reads with MiXCR, one entry per CDR3 protein. This sample has roughly 130,000 distinct CDR3 sequences, with less than 6.5% found just once. The origin of this receptor is an adult woman who had mild COVID-19 (a few samples of this study predate the infection). Cell type and time point are not known. Sequencing was done on a sample of PBMCs or a T cell subset sorted from them (not recorded which). The chain employs TRBV12-3 or TRBV12-4 and TRBJ2-2; 13 bases are shared with TRBD2. The CDR3 is CASTFQGLAGVAGELFF. CDR3 sequence (DNA): TGTGCCAGCACCTTCCAAGGACTAGCGGGGGTCGCCGGGGAGCTGTTTTTT.